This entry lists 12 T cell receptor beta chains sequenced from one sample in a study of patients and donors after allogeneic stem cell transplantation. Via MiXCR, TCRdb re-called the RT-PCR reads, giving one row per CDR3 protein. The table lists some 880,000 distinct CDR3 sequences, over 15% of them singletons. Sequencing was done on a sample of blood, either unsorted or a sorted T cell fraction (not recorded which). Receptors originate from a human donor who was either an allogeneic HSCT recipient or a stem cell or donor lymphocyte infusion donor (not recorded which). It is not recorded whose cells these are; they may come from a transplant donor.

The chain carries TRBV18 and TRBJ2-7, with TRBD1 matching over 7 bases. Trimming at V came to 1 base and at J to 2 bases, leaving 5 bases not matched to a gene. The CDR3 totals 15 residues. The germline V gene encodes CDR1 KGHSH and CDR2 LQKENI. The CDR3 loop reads CASSPLTGATYEQYF. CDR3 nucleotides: TGTGCCAGCTCACCACTAACAGGGGCGACCTACGAGCAGTACTTC.

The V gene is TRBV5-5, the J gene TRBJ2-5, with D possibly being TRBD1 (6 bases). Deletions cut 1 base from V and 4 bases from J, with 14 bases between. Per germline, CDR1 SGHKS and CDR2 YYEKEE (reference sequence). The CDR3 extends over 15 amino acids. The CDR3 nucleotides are TGTGCCAGCAGCTTGACAGGGAAGGGCGTAGAGACCCAGTACTTC. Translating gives CASSLTGKGVETQYF.

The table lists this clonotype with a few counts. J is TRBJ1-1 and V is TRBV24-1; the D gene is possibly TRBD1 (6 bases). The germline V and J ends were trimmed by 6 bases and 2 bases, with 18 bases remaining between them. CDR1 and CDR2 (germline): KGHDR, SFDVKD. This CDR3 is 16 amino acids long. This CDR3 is CATSTRGVGGNTEAFF. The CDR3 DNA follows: TGTGCCACCAGTACCAGGGGAGTTGGGGGAAACACTGAAGCTTTCTTT.

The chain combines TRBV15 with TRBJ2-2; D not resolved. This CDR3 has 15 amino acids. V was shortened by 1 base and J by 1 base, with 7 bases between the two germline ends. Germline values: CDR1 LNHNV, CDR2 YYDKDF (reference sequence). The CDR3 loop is CATSRVPLNTGELFF. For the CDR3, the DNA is TGTGCCACCAGCAGAGTGCCCTTGAACACCGGGGAGCTGTTTTTT.

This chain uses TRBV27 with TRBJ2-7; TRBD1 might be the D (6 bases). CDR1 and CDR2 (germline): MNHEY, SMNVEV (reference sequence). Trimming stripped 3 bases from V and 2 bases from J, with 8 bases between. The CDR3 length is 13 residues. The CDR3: CASSFAGAYEQYF. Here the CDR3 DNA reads TGTGCCAGCAGTTTCGCAGGGGCCTACGAGCAGTACTTC.

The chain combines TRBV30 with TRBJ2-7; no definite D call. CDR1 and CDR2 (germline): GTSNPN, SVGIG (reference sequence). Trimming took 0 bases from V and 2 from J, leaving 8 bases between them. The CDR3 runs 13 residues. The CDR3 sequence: CAWSVGEAYEQYF. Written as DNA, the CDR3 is TGTGCCTGGAGTGTTGGGGAAGCCTACGAGCAGTACTTC.

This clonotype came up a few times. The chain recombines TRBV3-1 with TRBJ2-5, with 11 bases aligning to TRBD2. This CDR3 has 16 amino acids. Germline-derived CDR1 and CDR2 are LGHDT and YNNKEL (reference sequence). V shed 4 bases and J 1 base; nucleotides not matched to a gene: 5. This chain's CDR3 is CASSRRTSGFQETQYF. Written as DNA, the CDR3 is TGTGCCAGCAGCCGTCGGACTAGCGGGTTCCAAGAGACCCAGTACTTC.

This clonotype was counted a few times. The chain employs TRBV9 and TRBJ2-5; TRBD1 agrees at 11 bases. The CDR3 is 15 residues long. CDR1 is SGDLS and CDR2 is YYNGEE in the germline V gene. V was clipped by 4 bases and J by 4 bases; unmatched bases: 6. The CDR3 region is CASSPGQGVLETQYF. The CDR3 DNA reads TGTGCCAGCAGCCCGGGACAGGGGGTTCTAGAGACCCAGTACTTC.

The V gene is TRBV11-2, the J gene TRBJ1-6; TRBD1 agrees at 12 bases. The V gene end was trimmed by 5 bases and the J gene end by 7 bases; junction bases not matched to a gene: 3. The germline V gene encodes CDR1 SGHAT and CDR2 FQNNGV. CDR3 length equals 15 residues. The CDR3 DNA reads TGTGCCAGCAGCACGGGGACAGGGGGCAATTCACCCCTCCACTTT. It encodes CASSTGTGGNSPLHF.

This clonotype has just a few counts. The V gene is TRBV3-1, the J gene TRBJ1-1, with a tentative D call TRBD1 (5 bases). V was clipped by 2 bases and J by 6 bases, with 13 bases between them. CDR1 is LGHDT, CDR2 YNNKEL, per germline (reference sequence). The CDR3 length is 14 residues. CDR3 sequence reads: CASSQPDRDPEAFF. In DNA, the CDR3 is TGTGCCAGCAGCCAACCTGACAGAGATCCTGAAGCTTTCTTT.

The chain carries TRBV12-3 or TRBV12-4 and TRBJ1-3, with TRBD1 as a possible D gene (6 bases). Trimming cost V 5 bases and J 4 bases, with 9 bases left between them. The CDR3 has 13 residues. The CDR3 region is CASSRDTGNTIYF. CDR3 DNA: TGTGCCAGCAGTCGGGACACAGGAAACACCATATATTTT.

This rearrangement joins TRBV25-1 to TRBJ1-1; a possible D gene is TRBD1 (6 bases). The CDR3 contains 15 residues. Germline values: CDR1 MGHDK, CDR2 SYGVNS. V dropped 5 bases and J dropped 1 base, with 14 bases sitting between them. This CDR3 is CASSKLWGQNTEAFF. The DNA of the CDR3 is TGTGCCAGCAGTAAATTATGGGGGCAGAACACTGAAGCTTTCTTT.